The clone carrying this T cell receptor (beta chain) was recorded many times. The antigen is not known. Germline values: CDR1 MGHRA, CDR2 YSYEKL. The CDR3 consists of 16 residues. V shed 1 base and J shed 7 bases, with 14 bases lying between them. The sample originates from a study of post-analysis software for immune sequencing data. Study observations and caveats: TRBV segments more frequent in patients than in controls numbered a few and included TRBV5-6, TRBV5-1 and TRBV20-1.

Libraries were made from TCR beta cDNA, and they carried unique molecular identifiers. TCRdb redid the calling of the PCR reads with MiXCR, one entry per CDR3 protein. The table includes fewer than 850,000 distinct CDR3 sequences, roughly 30% detected once. Sequencing input: blood. The chain carries TRBV4-1 and TRBJ1-6, with D tentatively TRBD1 (5 bases). The receptor's source is a girl aged 5-17 years with multiple sclerosis. CDR3: CASSQAGTNGNSPLHF. As DNA, the CDR3 is TGCGCCAGCAGCCAAGCAGGGACTAACGGGAATTCACCCCTCCACTTT.